These 26 T cell receptor beta chains were sequenced from one sample in a study of T cells after yellow fever vaccination. TCRdb itself ran the 5' RACE reads through MiXCR, one entry per CDR3 protein. This sample carries 70,000 to 80,000 distinct CDR3 sequences, more than 5.5% of them seen once, and the ten largest clones take more than 25%. The sequences come from CD8+ T cells sorted from PBMCs, collected 9 to 11 days after the first yellow fever vaccination. The receptors were sampled from a man younger than 35 who received the YFV17D yellow fever vaccine.

This clonotype was observed many times. The chain carries TRBV6-2 or TRBV6-3 and TRBJ2-7; no clear D. CDR3 length: 13 amino acids. Germline CDR1 is MNHEY and CDR2 is SVGEGT. Trimming cost V 0 bases and J 0 bases, with 3 bases left between them. CDR3 amino acids: CASSYSRSYEQYV. DNA for the CDR3: TGTGCCAGCAGTTACTCCCGCTCCTACGAGCAGTACGTC.

The sample holds many counts of this clonotype. The rearrangement uses TRBV27 and TRBJ2-2, with D unresolved. The germline CDR1 and CDR2 sequences are MNHEY and SMNVEV (reference sequence). The V and J ends lost 2 bases and 6 bases respectively, with 7 bases between them. This CDR3 contains 13 residues. CDR3 sequence reads: CASSLPSPGELFF. The CDR3 nucleotides are TGTGCCAGCAGTTTACCCAGTCCCGGGGAGCTGTTTTTT.

This clonotype showed up just a few times. The chain employs TRBV7-2 and TRBJ2-1; the match to TRBD2 covers 9 bases. J was trimmed by 4 bases and V by 4 bases; bases with no gene match: 8. Germline V gene sequence: CDR1 SGHTA, CDR2 FQGNSA. This CDR3 spans 16 amino acids. The CDR3 here is CASSSQAGGVYNEQFF. The CDR3 nucleotides are TGTGCCAGCAGCTCCCAAGCGGGGGGAGTGTACAATGAGCAGTTCTTC. The full variable domain, in which reference TRBV7-2 and TRBJ2-1 provide the parts outside the CDR3, is GAGVSQSPSNKVTEKGKDVELRCDPISGHTALYWYRQSLGQGLEFLIYFQGNSAPDKSGLPSDRFSAERTGGSVSTLTIQRTQQEDSAVYLCASSSQAGGVYNEQFFGPGTRLTVL.

This clonotype was counted many times. For the CDR3, the DNA is TGTGCCAGCAGTTCCCTAGGTGCGGGGGGCCAAGAGACCCAGTACTTC. It is translated as CASSSLGAGGQETQYF. V and J are TRBV6-5 and TRBJ2-5; the match to TRBD2 covers 8 bases. The V segment lost 4 bases and the J segment 1 base; nucleotides outside the gene matches: 8. In germline, CDR1 is MNHEY, CDR2 SVGAGI. This CDR3 spans 16 amino acids.

This clonotype came up many times. V gene TRBV10-3 combines with J gene TRBJ2-5, with D possibly TRBD1 on 6 matching bases. Germline V CDR1 and CDR2: ENHRY, SYGVKD. CDR3 length equals 16 residues. The germline V and J ends were trimmed by 3 bases and 3 bases, with 17 bases remaining between them. The CDR3 DNA follows: TGTGCCATCAGTGATGAGGGCAGGGGCACGAAAGAGACCCAGTACTTC. Its protein product is CAISDEGRGTKETQYF.

There are many counts of this clonotype. This chain connects TRBV27 to TRBJ2-5, with 13 nucleotides matching TRBD2. The J segment lost 5 bases and the V segment lost 6 bases, leaving 6 bases of the junction unmatched. Germline V gene data show CDR1 as MNHEY and CDR2 as SMNVEV (reference sequence). This CDR3 is 15 amino acids long. CDR3 sequence reads: CASSELAGGVETQYF. CDR3 nucleotide sequence: TGTGCCAGCAGCGAACTAGCGGGGGGGGTGGAGACCCAGTACTTC.

This clonotype was counted many times. CDR3 nucleotides: TGTGCCAGCAGCCAAGAGTGGGGCTGGGAGCAGTACGTC. This translates into CASSQEWGWEQYV. This chain uses TRBV4-2 with TRBJ2-7, with a weak D call TRBD1 (5 bases). The V end was cut by 0 bases, the J end by 7 bases, with 10 bases between. Per germline, CDR1 LGHNA and CDR2 YNFKEQ. The CDR3 loop spans 13 amino acids.

DNA for the CDR3: TGCGCCAGCAGCTTGGCCCAGGGGGCGATCAACGAGCAGTACTTC. It translates to CASSLAQGAINEQYF. The rearrangement links TRBV5-1 to TRBJ2-7; 8 nucleotides agree with TRBD1. V shed 0 bases and J 5 bases; nucleotides not matched to a gene: 7. Germline V gene data show CDR1 as SGHRS and CDR2 as YFSETQ. This CDR3 is 15 amino acids long.

The genes are TRBV11-1 and TRBJ2-2; a possible D gene is TRBD1 (5 bases). V was pared by 4 bases and J by 2 bases, with 20 bases between. This CDR3 contains 18 residues. Looked up from germline, CDR1 is SGHAT and CDR2 is FQDESV (reference sequence). This CDR3 reads CASSSLTRTFGNTGELFF. CDR3 DNA: TGTGCCAGCAGCTCCCTTACCCGGACATTTGGAAACACCGGGGAGCTGTTTTTT.

This clonotype came up many times. DNA for the CDR3: TGTGCCAGCAGTGGGACAGGTAGTTCCTACGAGCAGTACTTC. It encodes CASSGTGSSYEQYF. The chain combines TRBV28 with TRBJ2-7, with 8 positions matching TRBD1. The V gene's germline CDR1 is MDHEN and CDR2 SYDVKM. V trimming: 5 bases; J trimming: 1 base; junction bases outside the gene matches: 4. The CDR3 covers 14 residues.

The table lists this clonotype with a few counts. The chain joins TRBV7-9 to TRBJ2-5, with 10 bases aligning to TRBD1. CDR3 length equals 16 residues. Germline V gene lookup returns CDR1 SEHNR and CDR2 FQNEAQ (reference sequence). V trimming: 4 bases; J trimming: 2 bases; junction bases outside the gene matches: 7. The CDR3, as DNA: TGTGCCAGCAGCTCGACCGACAGGGGGCCACAAGAGACCCAGTACTTC. The encoded protein is CASSSTDRGPQETQYF. Drawing the rest from reference TRBV7-9 and TRBJ2-5, the complete variable domain is DTGVSQNPRHKITKRGQNVTFRCDPISEHNRLYWYRQTLGQGPEFLTYFQNEAQLEKSRLLSDRFSAERPKGSFSTLEIQRTEQGDSAMYLCASSSTDRGPQETQYFGPGTRLLVL.

This clonotype was recorded many times. This sequence joins TRBV7-6 and TRBJ2-1; perhaps D is TRBD1 or TRBD2 (5 bases each). The germline V gene encodes CDR1 SGHVS and CDR2 FNYEAQ. The CDR3 is made up of 16 amino acids. V was trimmed by 1 base and J by 5 bases, leaving 15 bases between them. CDR3 nucleotides: TGTGCCAGCAGCTTAGGACAGACTAACGGCGACAATGAGCAGTTCTTC. This translates into CASSLGQTNGDNEQFF.

This clonotype has at least ten counts. The rearrangement joins TRBV29-1 to TRBJ2-7; 8 bases align to TRBD2. The CDR3 is made up of 13 amino acids. Trimming at V came to 7 bases and at J to 4 bases, leaving 9 bases not matched to a gene. CDR1 and CDR2 (germline): SQVTM, ANQGSEA. The CDR3 loop is CSANDGGAYEQYF. The CDR3 bases are TGCAGCGCCAATGACGGGGGGGCGTACGAGCAGTACTTC.

The rearrangement uses TRBV7-2 and TRBJ2-1; the D gene is possibly TRBD2 (6 bases). Trimming left V 8 bases short and J 2 bases short, with 16 bases between. This CDR3 contains 15 residues. The germline CDR1 and CDR2 sequences are SGHTA and FQGNSA. The CDR3 DNA reads TGTGCCAGCGAGGGCGGGACGGGAACCTACAATGAGCAGTTCTTC. Residues: CASEGGTGTYNEQFF.

This clonotype appeared a few times. This chain joins TRBV1 and TRBJ1-1; the D segment call TRBD1 is taken from the table without a DNA check. TRBV1 is a pseudogene locus. The CDR3 has 15 residues. CDR3 in amino acids: CTSSQRRGPGTEAFF. The CDR3 region has the DNA TGCACCAGCAGCCAGAGAAGGGGGCCCGGCACTGAAGCTTTCTTT.

To note about this clonotype: One junction end does not reproduce the germline sequence, and a read error may be involved. The CDR3 DNA follows: TGTCCCACCAGCAGAGTACGGAGCCGAGGAGAGACCCAGTACTTC. Encoded protein: CPTSRVRSRGETQYF. The chain combines TRBV15 with TRBJ2-5; D is unresolved. CDR3 length: 15 amino acids. Germline lookup yields CDR1 LNHNV and CDR2 YYDKDF (reference sequence).

Points on this clonotype: With a much larger clone just one base away, this may be a read error. The chain joins TRBV9 to TRBJ2-1; 8 bases align to TRBD1. After removal of 3 bases from V and 7 bases from J, the junction contained 6 bases not matched to a gene. The CDR3 covers 14 residues. In germline, CDR1 is SGDLS, CDR2 YYNGEE. The CDR3 DNA sequence: TGTGCCAGCAGCGATTGGACAGGGTTGAATGAGCAGTTCTTC. This sequence encodes CASSDWTGLNEQFF.

This clonotype has a count of ten or more. J is TRBJ2-7 and V is TRBV6-5; possible D gene TRBD2, 7 bases. The CDR3 covers 14 residues. V was shortened by 0 bases and J by 7 bases, with 13 bases between the two germline ends. Germline CDR1 and CDR2: MNHEY and SVGAGI. The chain's CDR3 is CASSYSGGAGEQYF. The CDR3 DNA follows: TGTGCCAGCAGTTACTCTGGGGGGGCGGGAGAGCAGTACTTC.

This clonotype was seen ten or more times. The rearrangement links TRBV12-3 or TRBV12-4 to TRBJ2-7; 7 bases are shared with TRBD1. V lost 5 bases to trimming and J lost 2 bases; unmatched junction nucleotides: 6. The CDR3 loop spans 14 amino acids. The CDR3 region is CASSRWDSPYEQYF. In DNA, the CDR3 is TGTGCCAGCAGTCGATGGGACAGCCCCTACGAGCAGTACTTC.

At least ten counts were recorded for this clonotype. V usage is TRBV7-2 and J usage is TRBJ2-1; D might be TRBD2 (5 bases). V gave up 4 bases and J gave up 0 bases, with 16 bases separating them. The germline gives CDR1 SGHTA, CDR2 FQGNSA. This CDR3 has 17 amino acids. The CDR3 sequence is CASSSGFPGSSYNEQFF. The CDR3 DNA is TGTGCCAGCAGCTCAGGATTCCCGGGGAGCTCCTACAATGAGCAGTTCTTC.

This clonotype was counted a few times. The chain uses TRBV7-3 and TRBJ2-3; no reliable D call. The CDR3 is made up of 13 amino acids. Trimming shortened V by 3 bases and J by 3 bases, and 7 bases separated the two germline ends. Per germline, CDR1 SGHTA and CDR2 FQGTGA. CDR3 sequence reads: CASSFYLTDTQYF. The CDR3 DNA sequence: TGTGCCAGCAGCTTTTACCTTACAGATACGCAGTATTTT.

This clonotype has a count of ten or more. V is TRBV4-2 and J is TRBJ2-3; D possibly corresponds to TRBD1 (7 bases). There are 17 residues in the CDR3. The ends were cut back, 1 base at V and 4 bases at J, with 18 bases in the middle. The germline gives CDR1 LGHNA, CDR2 YNFKEQ. The CDR3 sequence: CASSQGVGQEGSDTQYF. CDR3 bases: TGTGCCAGCAGCCAAGGAGTCGGACAGGAGGGTTCAGATACGCAGTATTTT.

This clonotype has at least ten counts. The chain combines TRBV20-1 with TRBJ1-2, with D unclear. CDR3 length: 12 amino acids. The germline gives CDR1 DFQATT, CDR2 SNEGSKA (reference sequence). V gave up 5 bases and J gave up 2 bases, with 9 bases separating them. DNA of the CDR3: TGCAGTGCTGGCCAGCCCAACTATGGCTACACCTTC. It specifies CSAGQPNYGYTF.

This clonotype was observed many times. This chain connects TRBV6-1 to TRBJ1-3; no clear D. The germline V gene encodes CDR1 MNHNS and CDR2 SASEGT. The V and J ends lost 5 bases and 7 bases respectively, with 18 bases between them. The CDR3 contains 15 residues. The CDR3 region is CASSQSGLPGNTIYF. The CDR3 DNA sequence: TGTGCCAGCAGTCAATCCGGGCTGCCCGGGAACACCATATATTTT.

This clonotype showed up many times. V gene TRBV7-2 combines with J gene TRBJ2-1; the match to TRBD2 covers 10 bases. Unmatched junction bases numbered 4, after V lost 5 bases and J lost 0 bases. Per germline, CDR1 SGHTA and CDR2 FQGNSA. The CDR3 spans 16 residues. CDR3 protein: CASSQRLAGSYNEQFF. The CDR3 nucleotides read TGTGCCAGCAGCCAAAGACTAGCGGGCTCCTACAATGAGCAGTTCTTC.

The chain joins TRBV4-2 to TRBJ2-2; 9 bases align to TRBD2. Trimming cost V 1 base and J 0 bases; bases outside gene matches: 3. The germline CDR1 and CDR2 sequences are LGHNA and YNFKEQ. This CDR3 is 17 amino acids long. CDR3 in amino acids: CASSQGQRGANTGELFF. The DNA of the CDR3 is TGTGCCAGCAGCCAAGGCCAGCGGGGGGCGAACACCGGGGAGCTGTTTTTT.